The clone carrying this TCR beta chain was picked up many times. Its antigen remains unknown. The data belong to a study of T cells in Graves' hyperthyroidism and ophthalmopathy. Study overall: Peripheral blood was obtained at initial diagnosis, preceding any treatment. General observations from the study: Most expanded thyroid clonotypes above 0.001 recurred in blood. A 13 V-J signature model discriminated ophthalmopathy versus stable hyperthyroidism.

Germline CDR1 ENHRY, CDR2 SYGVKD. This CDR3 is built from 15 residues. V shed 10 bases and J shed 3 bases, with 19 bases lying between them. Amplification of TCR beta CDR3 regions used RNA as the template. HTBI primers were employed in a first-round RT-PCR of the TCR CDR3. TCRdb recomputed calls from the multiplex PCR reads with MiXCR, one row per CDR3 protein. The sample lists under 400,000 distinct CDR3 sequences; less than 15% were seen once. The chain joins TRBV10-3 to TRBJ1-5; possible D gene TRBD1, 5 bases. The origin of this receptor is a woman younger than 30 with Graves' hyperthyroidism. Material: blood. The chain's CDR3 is CATQPRDGFNQPQHF. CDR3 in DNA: TGTGCCACTCAACCGAGGGACGGATTCAATCAGCCCCAGCATTTT.